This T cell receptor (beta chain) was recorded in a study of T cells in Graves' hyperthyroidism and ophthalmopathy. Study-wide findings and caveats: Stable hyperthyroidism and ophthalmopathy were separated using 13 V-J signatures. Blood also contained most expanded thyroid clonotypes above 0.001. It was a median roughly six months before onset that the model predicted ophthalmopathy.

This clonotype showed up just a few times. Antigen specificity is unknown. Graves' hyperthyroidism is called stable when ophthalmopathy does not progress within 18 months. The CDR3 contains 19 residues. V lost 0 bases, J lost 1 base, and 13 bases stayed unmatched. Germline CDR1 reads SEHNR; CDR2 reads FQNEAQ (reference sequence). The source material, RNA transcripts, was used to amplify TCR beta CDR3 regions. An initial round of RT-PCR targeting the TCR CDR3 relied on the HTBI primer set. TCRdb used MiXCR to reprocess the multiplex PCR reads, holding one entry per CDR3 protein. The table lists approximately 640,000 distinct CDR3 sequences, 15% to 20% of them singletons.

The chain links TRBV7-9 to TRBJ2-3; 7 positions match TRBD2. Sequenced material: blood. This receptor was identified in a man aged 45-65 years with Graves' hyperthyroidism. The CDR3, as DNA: TGTGCCAGCAGCTTAGCTCTGGGGAGGGCCCTTACCGGCACAGATACGCAGTATTTT. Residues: CASSLALGRALTGTDTQYF.